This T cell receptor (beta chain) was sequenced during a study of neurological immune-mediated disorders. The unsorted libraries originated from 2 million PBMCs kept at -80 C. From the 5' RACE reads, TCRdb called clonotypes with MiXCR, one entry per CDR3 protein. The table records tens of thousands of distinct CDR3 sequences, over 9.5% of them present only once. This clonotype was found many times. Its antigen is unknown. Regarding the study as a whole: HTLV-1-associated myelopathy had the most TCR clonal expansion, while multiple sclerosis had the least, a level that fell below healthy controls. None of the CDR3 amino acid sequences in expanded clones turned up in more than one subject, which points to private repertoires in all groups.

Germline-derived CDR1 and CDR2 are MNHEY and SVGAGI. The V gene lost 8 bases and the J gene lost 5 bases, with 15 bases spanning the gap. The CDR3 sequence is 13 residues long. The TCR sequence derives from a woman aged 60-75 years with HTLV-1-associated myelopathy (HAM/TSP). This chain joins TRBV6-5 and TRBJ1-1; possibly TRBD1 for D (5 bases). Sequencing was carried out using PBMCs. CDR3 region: CASWGRVATEAFF. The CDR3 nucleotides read TGTGCCAGCTGGGGCAGGGTGGCGACTGAAGCTTTCTTT.